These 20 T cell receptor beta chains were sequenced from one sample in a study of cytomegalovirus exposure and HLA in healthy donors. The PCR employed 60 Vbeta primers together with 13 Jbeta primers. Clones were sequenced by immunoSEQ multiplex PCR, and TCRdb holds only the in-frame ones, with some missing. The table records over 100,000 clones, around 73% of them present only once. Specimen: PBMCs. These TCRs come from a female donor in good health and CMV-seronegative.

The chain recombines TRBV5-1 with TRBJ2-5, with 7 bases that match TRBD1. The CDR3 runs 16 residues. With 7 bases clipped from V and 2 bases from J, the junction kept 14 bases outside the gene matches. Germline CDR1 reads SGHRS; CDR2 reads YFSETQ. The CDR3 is CASVEGPGQLQETQYF. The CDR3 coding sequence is TGCGCCAGCGTCGAGGGACCGGGACAGCTACAAGAGACCCAGTACTTC.

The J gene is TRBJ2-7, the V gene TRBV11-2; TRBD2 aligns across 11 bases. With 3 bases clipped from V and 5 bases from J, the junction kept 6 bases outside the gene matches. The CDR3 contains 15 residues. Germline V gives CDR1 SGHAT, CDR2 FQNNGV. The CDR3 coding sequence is TGTGCCAGCAGCTTCACTAGCGGGGGTCAGAACGAGCAGTACTTC. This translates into CASSFTSGGQNEQYF.

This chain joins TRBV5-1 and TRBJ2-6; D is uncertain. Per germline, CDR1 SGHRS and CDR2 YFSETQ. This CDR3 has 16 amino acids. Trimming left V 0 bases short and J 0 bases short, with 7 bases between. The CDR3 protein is CASSLGRRSGANVLTF. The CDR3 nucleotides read TGCGCCAGCAGCTTGGGGAGACGCTCTGGGGCCAACGTCCTGACTTTC.

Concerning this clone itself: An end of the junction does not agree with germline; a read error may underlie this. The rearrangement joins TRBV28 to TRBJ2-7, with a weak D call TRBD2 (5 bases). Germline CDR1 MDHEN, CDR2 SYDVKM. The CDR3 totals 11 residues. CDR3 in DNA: TGTGCCAGCAGTTCCGCCCAATCTGGACTCTTT. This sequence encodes CASSSAQSGLF.

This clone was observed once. CDR3 region: CASSLAGAGGTDTQYF. CDR3 nucleotides: TGTGCCAGCAGCTTGGCCGGGGCAGGGGGCACAGATACGCAGTATTTT. The chain carries TRBV5-4 and TRBJ2-3; D perhaps matches TRBD1 (6 bases). V lost 0 bases and J lost 1, with 12 bases in between. The germline gives CDR1 SGHNT, CDR2 YYREEE (reference sequence). The CDR3 length is 16 residues.

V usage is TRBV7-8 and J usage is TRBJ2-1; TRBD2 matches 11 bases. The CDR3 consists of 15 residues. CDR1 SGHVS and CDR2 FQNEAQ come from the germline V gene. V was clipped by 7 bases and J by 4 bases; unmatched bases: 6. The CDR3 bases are TGTGCCAGCACCCTAGCGGGAGGAACTTACAATGAGCAGTTCTTC. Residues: CASTLAGGTYNEQFF.

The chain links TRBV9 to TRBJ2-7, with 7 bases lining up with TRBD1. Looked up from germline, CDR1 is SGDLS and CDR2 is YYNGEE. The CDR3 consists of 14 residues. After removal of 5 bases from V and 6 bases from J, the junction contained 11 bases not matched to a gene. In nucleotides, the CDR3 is TGTGCCAGCAGTGAGCACAGGGGCTACTGCGAGCAGTACTTC. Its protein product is CASSEHRGYCEQYF.

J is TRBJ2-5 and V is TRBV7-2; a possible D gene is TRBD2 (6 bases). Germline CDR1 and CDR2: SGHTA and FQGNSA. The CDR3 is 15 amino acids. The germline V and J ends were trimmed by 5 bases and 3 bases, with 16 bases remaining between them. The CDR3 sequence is CASSPRRSGKETQYF. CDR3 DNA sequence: TGTGCCAGCAGCCCCCGTCGTAGCGGCAAAGAGACCCAGTACTTC.

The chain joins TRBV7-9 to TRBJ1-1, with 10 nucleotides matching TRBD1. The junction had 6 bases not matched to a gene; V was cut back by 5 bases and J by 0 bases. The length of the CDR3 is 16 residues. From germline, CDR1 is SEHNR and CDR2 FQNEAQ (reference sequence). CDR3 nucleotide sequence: TGTGCCAGCAGCGCCCGACAGGGGGCCGTGAACACTGAAGCTTTCTTT. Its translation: CASSARQGAVNTEAFF.

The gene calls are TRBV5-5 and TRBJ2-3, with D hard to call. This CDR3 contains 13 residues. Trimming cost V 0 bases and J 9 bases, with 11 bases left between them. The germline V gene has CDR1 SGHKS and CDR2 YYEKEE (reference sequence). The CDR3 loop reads CASSLEWADTQYF. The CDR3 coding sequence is TGTGCCAGCAGCTTGGAGTGGGCTGACACGCAGTATTTT.

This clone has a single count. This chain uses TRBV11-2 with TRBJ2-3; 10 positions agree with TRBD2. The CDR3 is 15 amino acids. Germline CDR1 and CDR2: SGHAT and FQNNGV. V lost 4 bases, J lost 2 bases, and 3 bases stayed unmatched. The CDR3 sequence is CASSSTSGFTDTQYF. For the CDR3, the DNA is TGTGCCAGCAGCTCGACTAGCGGGTTCACAGATACGCAGTATTTT. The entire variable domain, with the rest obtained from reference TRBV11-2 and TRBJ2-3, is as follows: EAGVAQSPRYKIIEKRQSVAFWCNPISGHATLYWYQQILGQGPKLLIQFQNNGVVDDSQLPKDRFSAERLKGVDSTLKIQPAKLEDSAVYLCASSSTSGFTDTQYFGPGTRLTVL.

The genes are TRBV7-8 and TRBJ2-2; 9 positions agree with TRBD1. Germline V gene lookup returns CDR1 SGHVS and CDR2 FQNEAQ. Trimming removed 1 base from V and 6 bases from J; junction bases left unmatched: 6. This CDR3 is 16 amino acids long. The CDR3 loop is CASSLVGTGRAGELFF. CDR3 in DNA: TGTGCCAGCAGCTTAGTAGGGACAGGGCGAGCCGGGGAGCTGTTTTTT. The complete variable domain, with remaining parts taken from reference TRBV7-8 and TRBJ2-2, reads GAGVSQSPRYKVAKRGQDVALRCDPISGHVSLFWYQQALGQGPEFLTYFQNEAQLDKSGLPSDRFFAERPEGSVSTLKIQRTQQEDSAVYLCASSLVGTGRAGELFFGEGSRLTVL.

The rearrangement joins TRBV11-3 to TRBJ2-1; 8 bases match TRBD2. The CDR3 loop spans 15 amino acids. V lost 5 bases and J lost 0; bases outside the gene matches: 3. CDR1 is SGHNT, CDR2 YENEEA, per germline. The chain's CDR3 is CASSLSGSSYNEQFF. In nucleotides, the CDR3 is TGTGCCAGCAGCCTCAGCGGGAGCTCCTACAATGAGCAGTTCTTC. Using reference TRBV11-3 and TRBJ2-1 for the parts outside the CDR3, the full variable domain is EAGVVQSPRYKIIEKKQPVAFWCNPISGHNTLYWYLQNLGQGPELLIRYENEEAVDDSQLPKDRFSAERLKGVDSTLKIQPAELGDSAVYLCASSLSGSSYNEQFFGPGTRLTVL.

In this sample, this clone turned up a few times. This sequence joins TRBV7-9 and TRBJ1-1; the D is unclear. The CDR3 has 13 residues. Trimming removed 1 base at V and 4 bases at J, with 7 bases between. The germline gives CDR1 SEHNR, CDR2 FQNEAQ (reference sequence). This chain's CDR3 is CASSLEAVTEAFF. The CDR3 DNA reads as TGTGCCAGCAGCTTAGAAGCTGTCACTGAAGCTTTCTTT.

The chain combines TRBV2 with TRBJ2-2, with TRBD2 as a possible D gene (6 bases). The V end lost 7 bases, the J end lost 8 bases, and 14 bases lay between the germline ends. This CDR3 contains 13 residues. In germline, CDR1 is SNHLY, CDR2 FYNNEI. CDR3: CASTALAQGELFF. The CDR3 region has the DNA TGTGCCAGCACCGCACTAGCTCAGGGGGAGCTGTTTTTT.

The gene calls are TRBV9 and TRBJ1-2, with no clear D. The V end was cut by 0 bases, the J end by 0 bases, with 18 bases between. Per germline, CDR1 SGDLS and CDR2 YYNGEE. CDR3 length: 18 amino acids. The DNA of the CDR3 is TGTGCCAGCAGCGTAGGTCTGGGAGCAGCTCAAACTAACTATGGCTACACCTTC. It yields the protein CASSVGLGAAQTNYGYTF. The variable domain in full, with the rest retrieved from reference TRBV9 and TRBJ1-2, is DSGVTQTPKHLITATGQRVTLRCSPRSGDLSVYWYQQSLDQGLQFLIQYYNGEERAKGNILERFSAQQFPDLHSELNLSSLELGDSALYFCASSVGLGAAQTNYGYTFGSGTRLTVV.

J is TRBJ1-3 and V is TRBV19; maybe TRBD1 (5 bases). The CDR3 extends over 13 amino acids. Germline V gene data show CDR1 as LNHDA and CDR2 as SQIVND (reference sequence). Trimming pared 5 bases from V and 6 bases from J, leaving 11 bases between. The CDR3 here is CASSGRVENTIYF. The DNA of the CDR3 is TGTGCCAGTAGTGGCAGGGTCGAAAACACCATATATTTT. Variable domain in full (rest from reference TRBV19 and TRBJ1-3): DGGITQSPKYLFRKEGQNVTLSCEQNLNHDAMYWYRQDPGQGLRLIYYSQIVNDFQKGDIAEGYSVSREKKESFPLTVTSAQKNPTAFYLCASSGRVENTIYFGEGSWLTVV.

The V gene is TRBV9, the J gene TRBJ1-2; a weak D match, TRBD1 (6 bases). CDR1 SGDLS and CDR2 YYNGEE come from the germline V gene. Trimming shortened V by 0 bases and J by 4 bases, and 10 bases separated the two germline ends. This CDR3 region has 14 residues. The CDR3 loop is CASSVEGGSYGYTF. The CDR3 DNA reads TGTGCCAGCAGCGTAGAGGGGGGGTCCTATGGCTACACCTTC.

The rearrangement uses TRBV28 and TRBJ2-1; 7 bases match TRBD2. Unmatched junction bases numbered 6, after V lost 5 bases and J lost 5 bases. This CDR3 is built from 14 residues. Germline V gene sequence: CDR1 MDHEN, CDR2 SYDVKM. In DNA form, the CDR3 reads TGTGCCAGCAGTATCGGGAGGAGTCACAATGAGCAGTTCTTC. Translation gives CASSIGRSHNEQFF. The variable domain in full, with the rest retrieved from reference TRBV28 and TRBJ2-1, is DVKVTQSSRYLVKRTGEKVFLECVQDMDHENMFWYRQDPGLGLRLIYFSYDVKMKEKGDIPEGYSVSREKKERFSLILESASTNQTSMYLCASSIGRSHNEQFFGPGTRLTVL.

DNA for the CDR3: TGTGCCAGCGGACAGGAGAGCACAGATACGCAGTATTTT. It specifies CASGQESTDTQYF. The genes are TRBV5-5 and TRBJ2-3; TRBD1 matches at 7 bases. CDR1 and CDR2 (germline): SGHKS, YYEKEE (reference sequence). V was pared by 7 bases and J by 0 bases, with 2 bases of the junction left unmatched. This CDR3 region has 13 residues. The full variable domain, completed using reference TRBV5-5 and TRBJ2-3, is DAGVTQSPTHLIKTRGQQVTLRCSPISGHKSVSWYQQVLGQGPQFIFQYYEKEERGRGNFPDRFSARQFPNYSSELNVNALLLGDSALYLCASGQESTDTQYFGPGTRLTVL.